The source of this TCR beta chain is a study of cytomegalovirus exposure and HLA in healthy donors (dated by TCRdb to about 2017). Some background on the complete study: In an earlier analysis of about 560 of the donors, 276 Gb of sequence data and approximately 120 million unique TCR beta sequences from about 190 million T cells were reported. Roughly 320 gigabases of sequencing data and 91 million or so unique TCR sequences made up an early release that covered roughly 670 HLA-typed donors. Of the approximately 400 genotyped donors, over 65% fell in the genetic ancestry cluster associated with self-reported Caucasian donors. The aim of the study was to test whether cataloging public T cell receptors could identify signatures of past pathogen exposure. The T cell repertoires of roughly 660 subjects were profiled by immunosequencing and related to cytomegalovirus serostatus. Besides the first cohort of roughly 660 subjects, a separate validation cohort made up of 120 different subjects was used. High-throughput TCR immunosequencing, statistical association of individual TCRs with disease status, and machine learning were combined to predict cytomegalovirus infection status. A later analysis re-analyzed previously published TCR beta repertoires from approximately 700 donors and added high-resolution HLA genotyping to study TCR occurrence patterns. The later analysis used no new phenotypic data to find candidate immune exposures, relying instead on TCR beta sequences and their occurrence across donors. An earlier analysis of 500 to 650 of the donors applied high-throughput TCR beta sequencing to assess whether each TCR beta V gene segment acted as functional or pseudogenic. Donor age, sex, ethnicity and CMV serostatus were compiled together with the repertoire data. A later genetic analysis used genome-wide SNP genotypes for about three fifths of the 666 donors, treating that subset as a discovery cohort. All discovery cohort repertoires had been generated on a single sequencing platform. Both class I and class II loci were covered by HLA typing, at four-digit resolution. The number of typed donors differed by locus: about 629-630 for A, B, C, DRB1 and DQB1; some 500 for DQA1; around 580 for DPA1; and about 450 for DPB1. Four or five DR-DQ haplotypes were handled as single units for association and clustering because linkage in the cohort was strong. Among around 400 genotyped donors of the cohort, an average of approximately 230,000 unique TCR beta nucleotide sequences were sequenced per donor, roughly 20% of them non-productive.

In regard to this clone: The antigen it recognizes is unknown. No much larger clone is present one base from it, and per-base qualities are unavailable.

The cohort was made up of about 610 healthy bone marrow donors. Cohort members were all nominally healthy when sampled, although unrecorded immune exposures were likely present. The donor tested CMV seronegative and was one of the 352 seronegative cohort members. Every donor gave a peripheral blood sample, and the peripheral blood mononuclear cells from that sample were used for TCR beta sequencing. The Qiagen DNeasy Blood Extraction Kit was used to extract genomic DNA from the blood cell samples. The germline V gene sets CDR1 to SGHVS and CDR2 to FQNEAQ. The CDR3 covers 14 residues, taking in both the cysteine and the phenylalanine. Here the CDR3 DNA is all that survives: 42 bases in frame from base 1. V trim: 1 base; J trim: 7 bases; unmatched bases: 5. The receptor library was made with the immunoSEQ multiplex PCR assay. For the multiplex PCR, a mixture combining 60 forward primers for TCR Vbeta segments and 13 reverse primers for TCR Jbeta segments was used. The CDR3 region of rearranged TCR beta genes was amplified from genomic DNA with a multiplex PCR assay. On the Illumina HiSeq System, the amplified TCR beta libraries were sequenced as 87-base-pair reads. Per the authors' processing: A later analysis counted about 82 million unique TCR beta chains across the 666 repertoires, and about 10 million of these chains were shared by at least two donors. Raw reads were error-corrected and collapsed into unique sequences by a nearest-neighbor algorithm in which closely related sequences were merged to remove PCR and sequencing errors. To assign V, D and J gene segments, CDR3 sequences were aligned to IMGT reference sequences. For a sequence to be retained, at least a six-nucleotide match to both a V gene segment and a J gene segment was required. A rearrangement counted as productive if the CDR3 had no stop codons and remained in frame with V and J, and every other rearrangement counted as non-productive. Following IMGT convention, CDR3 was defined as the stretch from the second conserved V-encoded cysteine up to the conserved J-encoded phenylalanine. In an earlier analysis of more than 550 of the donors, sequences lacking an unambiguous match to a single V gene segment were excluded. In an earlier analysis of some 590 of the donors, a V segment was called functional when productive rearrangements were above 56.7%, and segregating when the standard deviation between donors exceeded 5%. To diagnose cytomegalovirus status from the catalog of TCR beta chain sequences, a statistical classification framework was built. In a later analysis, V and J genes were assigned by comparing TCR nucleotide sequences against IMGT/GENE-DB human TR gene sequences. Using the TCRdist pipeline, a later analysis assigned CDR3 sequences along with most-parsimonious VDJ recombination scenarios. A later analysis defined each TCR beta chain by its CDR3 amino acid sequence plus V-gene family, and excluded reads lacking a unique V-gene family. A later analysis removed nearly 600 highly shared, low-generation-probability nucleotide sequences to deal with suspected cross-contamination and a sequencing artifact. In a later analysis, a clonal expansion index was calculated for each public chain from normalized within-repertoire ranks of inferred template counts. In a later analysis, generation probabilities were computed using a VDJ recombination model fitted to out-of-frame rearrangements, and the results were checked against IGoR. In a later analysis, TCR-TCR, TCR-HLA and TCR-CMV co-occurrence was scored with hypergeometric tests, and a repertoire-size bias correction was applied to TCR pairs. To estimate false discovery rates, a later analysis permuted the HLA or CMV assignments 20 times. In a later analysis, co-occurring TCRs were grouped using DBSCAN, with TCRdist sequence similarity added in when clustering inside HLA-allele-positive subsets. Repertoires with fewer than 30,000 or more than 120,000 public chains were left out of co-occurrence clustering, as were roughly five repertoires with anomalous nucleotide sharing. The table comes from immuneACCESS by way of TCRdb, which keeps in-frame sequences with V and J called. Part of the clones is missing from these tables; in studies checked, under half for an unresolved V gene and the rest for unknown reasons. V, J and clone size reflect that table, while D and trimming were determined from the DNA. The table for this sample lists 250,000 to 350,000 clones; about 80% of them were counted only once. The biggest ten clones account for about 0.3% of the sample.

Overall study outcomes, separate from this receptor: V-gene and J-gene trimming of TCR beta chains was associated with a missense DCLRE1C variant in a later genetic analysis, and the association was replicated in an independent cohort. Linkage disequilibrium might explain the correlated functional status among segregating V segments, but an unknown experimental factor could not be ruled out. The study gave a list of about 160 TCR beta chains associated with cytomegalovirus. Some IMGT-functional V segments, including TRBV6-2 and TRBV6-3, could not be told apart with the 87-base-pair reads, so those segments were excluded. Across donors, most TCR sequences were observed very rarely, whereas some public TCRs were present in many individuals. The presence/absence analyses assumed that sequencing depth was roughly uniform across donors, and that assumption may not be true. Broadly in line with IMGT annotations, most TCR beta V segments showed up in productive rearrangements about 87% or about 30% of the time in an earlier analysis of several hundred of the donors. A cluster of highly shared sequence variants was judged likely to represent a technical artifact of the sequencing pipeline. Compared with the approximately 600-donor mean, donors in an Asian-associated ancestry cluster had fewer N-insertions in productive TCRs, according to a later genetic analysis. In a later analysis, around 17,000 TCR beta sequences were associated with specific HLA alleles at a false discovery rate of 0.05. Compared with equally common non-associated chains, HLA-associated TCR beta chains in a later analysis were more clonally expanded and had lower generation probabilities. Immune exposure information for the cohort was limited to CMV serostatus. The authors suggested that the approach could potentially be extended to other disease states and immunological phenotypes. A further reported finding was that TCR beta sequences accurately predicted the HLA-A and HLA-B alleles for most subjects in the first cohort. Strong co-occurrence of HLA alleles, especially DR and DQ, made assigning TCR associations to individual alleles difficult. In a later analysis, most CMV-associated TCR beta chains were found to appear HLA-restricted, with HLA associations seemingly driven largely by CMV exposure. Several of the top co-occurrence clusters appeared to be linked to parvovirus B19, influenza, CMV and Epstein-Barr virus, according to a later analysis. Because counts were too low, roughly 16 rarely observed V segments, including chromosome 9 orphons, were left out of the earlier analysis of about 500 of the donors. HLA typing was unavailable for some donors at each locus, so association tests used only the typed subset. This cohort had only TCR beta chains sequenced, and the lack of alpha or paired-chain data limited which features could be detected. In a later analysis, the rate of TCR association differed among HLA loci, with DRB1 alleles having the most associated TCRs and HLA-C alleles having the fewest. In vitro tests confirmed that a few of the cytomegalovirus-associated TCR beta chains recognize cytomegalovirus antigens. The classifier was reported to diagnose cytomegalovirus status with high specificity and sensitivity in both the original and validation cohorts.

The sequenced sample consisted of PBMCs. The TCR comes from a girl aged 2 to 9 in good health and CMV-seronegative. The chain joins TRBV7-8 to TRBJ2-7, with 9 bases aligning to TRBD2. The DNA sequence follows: TGTGCCAGCAGCTTAGAGGGACTAGCTTGGGAGCAGTACTTC. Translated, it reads CASSLEGLAWEQYF.